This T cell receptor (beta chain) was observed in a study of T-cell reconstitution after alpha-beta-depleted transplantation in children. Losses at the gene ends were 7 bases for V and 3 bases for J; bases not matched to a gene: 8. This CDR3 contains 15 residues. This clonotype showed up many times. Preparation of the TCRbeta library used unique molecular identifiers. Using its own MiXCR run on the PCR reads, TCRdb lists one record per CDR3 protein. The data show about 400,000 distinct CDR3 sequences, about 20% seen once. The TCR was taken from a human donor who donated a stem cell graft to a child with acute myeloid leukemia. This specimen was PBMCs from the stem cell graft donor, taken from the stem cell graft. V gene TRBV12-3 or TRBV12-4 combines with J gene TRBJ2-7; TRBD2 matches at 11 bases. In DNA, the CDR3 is TGTGCCAGCACCAGGACACTAGCGGGAGTCTACGAGCAGTACTTC. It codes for CASTRTLAGVYEQYF.